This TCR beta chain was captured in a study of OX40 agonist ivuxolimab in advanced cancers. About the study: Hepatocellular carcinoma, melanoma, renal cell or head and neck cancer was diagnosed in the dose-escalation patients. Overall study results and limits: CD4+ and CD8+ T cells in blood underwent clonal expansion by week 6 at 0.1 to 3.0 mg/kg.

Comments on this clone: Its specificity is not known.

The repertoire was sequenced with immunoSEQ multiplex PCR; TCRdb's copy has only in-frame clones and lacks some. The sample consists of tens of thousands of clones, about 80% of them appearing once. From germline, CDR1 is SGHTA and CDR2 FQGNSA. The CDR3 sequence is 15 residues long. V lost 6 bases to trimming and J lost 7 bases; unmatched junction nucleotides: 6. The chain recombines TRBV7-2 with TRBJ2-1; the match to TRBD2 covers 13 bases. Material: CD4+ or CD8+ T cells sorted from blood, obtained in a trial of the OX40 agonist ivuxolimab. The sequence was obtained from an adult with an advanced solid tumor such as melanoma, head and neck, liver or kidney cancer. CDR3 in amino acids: CASRSPGLAGNEQFF. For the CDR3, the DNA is TGTGCCAGCAGGAGCCCGGGACTAGCGGGGAATGAGCAGTTCTTC.